The 2 T cell receptor beta chains below were found in one sample sequenced in a study of T cell changes during pregnancy in multiple sclerosis. Measured with immunoSEQ multiplex PCR; TCRdb has only the in-frame clones, and not every one. The table includes about 70,000 clones, 85% to 95% detected once. The sequencing here drew on CD4+ T cells from peripheral blood mononuclear cells, taken after pregnancy. These receptors came from a female donor with multiple sclerosis, enrolled in a pregnancy study.

This sequence joins TRBV7-7 and TRBJ2-1, with 10 nucleotides matching TRBD2. V shed 5 bases, J shed 9 bases, and the junction held 7 bases outside the gene matches. Germline CDR1 SSHAT, CDR2 FNYEAQ (reference sequence). This CDR3 spans 14 amino acids. CDR3 sequence (DNA): TGTGCCAGCAGCCAGAGCGGGGGGGCGGCTGAGCAGTTCTTC. Amino acid sequence: CASSQSGGAAEQFF.

The gene calls are TRBV5-1 and TRBJ2-1; D may be TRBD2 (5 bases). With 1 base removed from V and 2 bases from J, the gap between germline ends came to 10 bases. Looked up from germline, CDR1 is SGHRS and CDR2 is YFSETQ. CDR3 length equals 15 residues. The CDR3 spells CASSLRPGTYNEQFF. The CDR3 DNA reads TGCGCCAGCAGCTTGCGGCCGGGGACCTACAATGAGCAGTTCTTC.